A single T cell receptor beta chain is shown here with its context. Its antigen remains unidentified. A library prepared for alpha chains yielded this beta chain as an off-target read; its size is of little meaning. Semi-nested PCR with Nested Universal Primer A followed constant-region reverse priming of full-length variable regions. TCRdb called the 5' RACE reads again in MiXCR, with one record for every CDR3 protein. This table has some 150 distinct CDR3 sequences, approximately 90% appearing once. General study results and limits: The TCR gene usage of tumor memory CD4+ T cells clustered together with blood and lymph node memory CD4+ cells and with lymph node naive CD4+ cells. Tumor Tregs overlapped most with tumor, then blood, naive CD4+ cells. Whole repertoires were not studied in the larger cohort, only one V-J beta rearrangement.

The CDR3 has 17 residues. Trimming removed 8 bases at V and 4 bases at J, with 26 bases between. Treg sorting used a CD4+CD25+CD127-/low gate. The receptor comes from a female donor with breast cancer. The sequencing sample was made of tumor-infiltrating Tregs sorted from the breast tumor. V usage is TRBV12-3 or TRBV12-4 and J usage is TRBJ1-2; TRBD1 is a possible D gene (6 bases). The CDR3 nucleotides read TGTGCCAGCGGCCGAGAGGCTCAATGGGCCAGGGGCTATGGCTACACCTTC. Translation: CASGREAQWARGYGYTF.